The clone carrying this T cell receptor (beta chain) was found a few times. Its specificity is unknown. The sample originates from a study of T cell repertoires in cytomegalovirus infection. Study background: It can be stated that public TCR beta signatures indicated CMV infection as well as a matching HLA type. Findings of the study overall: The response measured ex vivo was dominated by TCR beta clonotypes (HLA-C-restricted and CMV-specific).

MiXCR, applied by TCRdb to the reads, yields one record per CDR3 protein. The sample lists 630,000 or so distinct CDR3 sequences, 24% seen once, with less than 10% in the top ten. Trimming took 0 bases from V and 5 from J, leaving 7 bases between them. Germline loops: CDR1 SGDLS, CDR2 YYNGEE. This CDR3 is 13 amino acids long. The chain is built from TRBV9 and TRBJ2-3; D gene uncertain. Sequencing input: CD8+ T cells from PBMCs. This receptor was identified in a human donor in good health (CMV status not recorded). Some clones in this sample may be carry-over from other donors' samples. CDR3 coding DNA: TGTGCCAGCAGCGTAGTGCCGGAAGATACGCAGTATTTT. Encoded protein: CASSVVPEDTQYF.